This section outlines one T cell receptor (beta chain) sequence together with its context. This sample was taken from a study of blood T cell repertoires in COVID-19. Turning to the study itself: In each case, the material was cDNA or gDNA derived from T cells, B-cell-depleted T cells, or PBMCs.

Sequencing was performed with immunoSEQ multiplex PCR; in TCRdb, only in-frame clones are kept and a portion is missing. The table has some 700,000 clones, approximately 90% seen once; the top ten hold approximately 0.3%. Losses at the gene ends were 0 bases for V and 5 bases for J; bases not matched to a gene: 3. The CDR3 extends over 16 amino acids. The germline V gene encodes CDR1 KGHDR and CDR2 SFDVKD. Sequencing input: peripheral blood. This sequence was found in a woman under 30 with acute or convalescent COVID-19. This sequence joins TRBV24-1 and TRBJ2-5; TRBD2 agrees at 12 bases. The CDR3 DNA reads as TGTGCCACCAGTGATTTGTCTAGCGGGGGGGCCGAGACCCAGTACTTC. Its protein product is CATSDLSSGGAETQYF.